This is a list of T cell receptor beta chains from one sample in a study of T cell repertoires in cytomegalovirus infection. TCRdb re-analysed the reads in MiXCR, keeping a single row per CDR3 protein. The sample has around 300,000 distinct CDR3 sequences, 20% to 30% seen once. Which antigens these TCRs recognize remains unknown. The sequencing here drew on cultured PBMCs, taken from culture after CMV antigen stimulation. The source is a human donor in good health (CMV status not recorded). Some clones in this sample may be carry-over from other donors' samples. Both conserved end residues are part of each CDR3. D genes are given only for firm matches. Where a row states a size, it is once, few, many or the class of an expanded clone; other rows omit it.

clone_size d_call j_call v_call cdr3_aa cdr3_nt
many - TRBJ1-3 TRBV12-3/TRBV12-4 CASSINGHGNTIYF TGTGCCAGCAGCATCAATGGGCACGGAAACACCATATATTTT
- - TRBJ2-4 TRBV7-2 CASSSGNIQYF TGTGCCAGCAGCTCGGGAAACATTCAGTACTTC
- - TRBJ1-4 TRBV7-2 CASSLGQNGPNEKLFF TGTGCCAGCAGCTTAGGTCAGAACGGCCCTAATGAAAAACTGTTTTTT
- - TRBJ1-3 TRBV15 CATSRDPPSPGNTIYF TGTGCCACCAGCAGAGATCCCCCCAGTCCTGGAAACACCATATATTTT
- - TRBJ2-7 TRBV5-6 CASSFRRGVGWSYEQYF TGTGCCAGCAGCTTTCGCCGAGGGGTTGGGTGGTCCTACGAGCAGTACTTC
- - TRBJ1-1 TRBV6-2/TRBV6-3 CASSYPDADAGSRNTEAFF TGTGCCAGCAGTTACCCCGACGCAGATGCGGGGTCCCGGAACACTGAAGCTTTCTTT
few TRBD1 TRBJ1-5 TRBV6-8 CASRETGWQPQHF TGTGCCAGCAGGGAGACAGGGTGGCAGCCCCAGCATTTT
many - TRBJ2-2 TRBV7-3 CASSLGQATGELFF TGTGCCAGCAGCCTAGGGCAGGCCACCGGGGAGCTGTTTTTT
- - TRBJ1-2 TRBV2 CASRESGILVGYTF TGTGCCAGCAGGGAATCTGGGATATTGGTTGGCTACACCTTC
few - TRBJ1-1 TRBV28 CASSKFRGALNTEAFF TGTGCCAGCAGCAAATTCCGGGGGGCGCTTAACACTGAAGCTTTCTTT
few - TRBJ2-1 TRBV2 CASSGYSHEQFF TGTGCCAGCAGTGGGTACAGTCATGAGCAGTTCTTC
many TRBD1 TRBJ1-2 TRBV7-2 CASSSDRGHLVGYTF TGTGCCAGCAGCTCCGACAGGGGGCATTTGGTTGGCTACACCTTC
- TRBD1 TRBJ1-2 TRBV7-6 CASSLGQGFYGYTF TGTGCCAGCAGCTTGGGACAGGGCTTCTATGGCTACACCTTC
- - TRBJ2-1 TRBV5-6 CASTLGDIHNEQFF TGTGCCAGCACCCTTGGGGACATCCACAATGAGCAGTTCTTC
- - TRBJ2-2 TRBV7-2 CASSSPPGRLGGELFF TGTGCCAGCAGCTCGCCTCCGGGACGATTAGGCGGGGAGCTGTTTTTT
- - TRBJ1-5 TRBV6-2/TRBV6-3 CASTPVGRNWPQHF TGTGCCAGCACCCCTGTGGGTCGCAATTGGCCCCAGCATTTT
many TRBD2 TRBJ2-1 TRBV7-8 CASSLGGLAGANEQFF TGTGCCAGCAGCTTAGGGGGACTAGCGGGAGCCAATGAGCAGTTCTTC
- - TRBJ1-5 TRBV27 CASSPRTSTHQPQHF TGTGCCAGCAGCCCCAGGACTTCGACTCATCAGCCCCAGCATTTT
- - TRBJ1-3 TRBV7-9 CASSLVRAFSGNTIYF TGTGCCAGCAGCTTAGTTAGGGCCTTCTCTGGAAACACCATATATTTT
- - TRBJ2-7 TRBV27 CASSFSGRPRTYEQYF TGTGCCAGCAGTTTCTCGGGACGGCCCCGTACGTACGAGCAGTACTTC
- - TRBJ2-7 TRBV20-1 CSARDQDSVYYEQYF TGCAGTGCTAGAGATCAAGATAGCGTTTACTACGAGCAGTACTTC
- TRBD2 TRBJ2-1 TRBV20-1 CSASLAGVRSYNEQFF TGCAGTGCTAGTCTAGCGGGAGTTCGCTCCTACAATGAGCAGTTCTTC
few - TRBJ2-7 TRBV5-6 CASSFWDKYEQYF TGTGCCAGCAGCTTCTGGGACAAGTACGAGCAGTACTTC
few - TRBJ2-3 TRBV2 CASSEAGITDTQYF TGTGCCAGCAGTGAGGCGGGAATCACAGATACGCAGTATTTT
many - TRBJ2-3 TRBV7-2 CASRPSADTQYF TGTGCCAGCAGGCCGAGCGCAGATACGCAGTATTTT
many - TRBJ2-7 TRBV6-2/TRBV6-3 CGVSRGGYEQYF TGTGGCGTCAGCCGGGGCGGCTACGAGCAGTACTTC
- TRBD2 TRBJ2-1 TRBV20-1 CSASSGDSRTSGRDNEQFF TGCAGTGCCTCGTCGGGGGACAGTCGGACTAGCGGGAGGGACAATGAGCAGTTCTTC
- - TRBJ2-1 TRBV20-1 CSAGALTSYNEQFF TGCAGTGCTGGGGCCTTGACTAGTTACAATGAGCAGTTCTTC
- - TRBJ2-5 TRBV5-1 CASSSGLPPQETQYF TGCGCCAGCAGCTCCGGACTGCCTCCCCAAGAGACCCAGTACTTC